This T cell receptor beta chain emerged from a study of blood T cell repertoires in COVID-19. Study-level information: The United States, Italy and Spain supplied acute and convalescent COVID-19 samples. In each case, the material was cDNA or gDNA derived from T cells, B-cell-depleted T cells, or PBMCs.

Original handling: From reference gene primer amplification, estimates of nucleated cell counts were derived. Assay: immunoSEQ multiplex PCR; the TCRdb copy retains only in-frame clones and omits some. The D gene and trimming were derived from the DNA, and the V and J assignments and clone size from that table. The repertoire holds 90,000 to 140,000 clones, with roughly four fifths as singletons. The CDR3 is 14 amino acids. Trimming pared 5 bases from V and 0 bases from J, leaving 9 bases between. Looked up from germline, CDR1 is SGHNT and CDR2 is YYREEE (reference sequence). Sample: peripheral blood. This chain uses TRBV5-4 with TRBJ2-1; D is unclear. The TCR comes from a woman aged 70 to 79 with acute or convalescent COVID-19. CDR3 nucleotides: TGTGCCAGCAGTAGCCGAAGCTCCTACAATGAGCAGTTCTTC. Translation gives CASSSRSSYNEQFF.